Described below is a single T cell receptor (beta chain) sequence and its context. Its matching antigen is unknown. The data belong to a study of shared clonotypes between healthy human individuals. General study findings and limits: Across a handful of donors, naive CD4 shared 5% to 5.5%, naive CD8 around 4%, memory CD4 roughly 2.5%, memory CD8 0.4% to 0.5%.

This CDR3 has 14 residues. V lost 4 bases and J lost 6, with 14 bases in between. The V gene's germline CDR1 is MGHRA and CDR2 YSYEKL. Some clones are missing from TCRdb's copy, which holds only in-frame ones; the method was immunoSEQ multiplex PCR. Among about 2.2 million clones listed, 85% to 95% were seen once. Terminally differentiated effector memory CD45RA+ cells were left out of the naive CD8 fraction, which was CD45RO-negative and positively selected for CCR7. Recent acute infections and vaccinations were absent in the healthy HIV-negative adult donors. The clonotype was recovered from a man younger than 35 in good health. Some clones in this sample may be carry-over from other donors' samples. Sample: naive CD8+ T cells from PBMCs. The V gene is TRBV4-1, the J gene TRBJ2-3; TRBD1 is a possible D gene (6 bases). CDR3 residues: CASSLGPQGDTQYF. The CDR3 bases are TGCGCCAGCAGCCTGGGTCCTCAGGGGGATACGCAGTATTTT.